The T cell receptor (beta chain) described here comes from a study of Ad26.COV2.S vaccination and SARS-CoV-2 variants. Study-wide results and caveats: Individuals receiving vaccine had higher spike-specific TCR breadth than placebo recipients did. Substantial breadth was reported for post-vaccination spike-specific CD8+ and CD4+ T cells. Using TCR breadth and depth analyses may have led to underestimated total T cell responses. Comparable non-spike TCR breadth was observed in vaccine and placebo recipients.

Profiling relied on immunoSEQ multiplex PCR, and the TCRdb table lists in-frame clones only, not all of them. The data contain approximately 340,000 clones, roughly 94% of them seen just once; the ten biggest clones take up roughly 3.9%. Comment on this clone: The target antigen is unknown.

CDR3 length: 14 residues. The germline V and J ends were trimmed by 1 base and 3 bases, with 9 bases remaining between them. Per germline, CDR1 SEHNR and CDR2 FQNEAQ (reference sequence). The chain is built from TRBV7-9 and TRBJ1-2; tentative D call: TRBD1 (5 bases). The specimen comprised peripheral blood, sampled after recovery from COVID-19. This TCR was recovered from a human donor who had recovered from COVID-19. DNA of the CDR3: TGTGCCAGCAGCTTAGTGCAGGGTGACTATGGCTACACCTTC. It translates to CASSLVQGDYGYTF.